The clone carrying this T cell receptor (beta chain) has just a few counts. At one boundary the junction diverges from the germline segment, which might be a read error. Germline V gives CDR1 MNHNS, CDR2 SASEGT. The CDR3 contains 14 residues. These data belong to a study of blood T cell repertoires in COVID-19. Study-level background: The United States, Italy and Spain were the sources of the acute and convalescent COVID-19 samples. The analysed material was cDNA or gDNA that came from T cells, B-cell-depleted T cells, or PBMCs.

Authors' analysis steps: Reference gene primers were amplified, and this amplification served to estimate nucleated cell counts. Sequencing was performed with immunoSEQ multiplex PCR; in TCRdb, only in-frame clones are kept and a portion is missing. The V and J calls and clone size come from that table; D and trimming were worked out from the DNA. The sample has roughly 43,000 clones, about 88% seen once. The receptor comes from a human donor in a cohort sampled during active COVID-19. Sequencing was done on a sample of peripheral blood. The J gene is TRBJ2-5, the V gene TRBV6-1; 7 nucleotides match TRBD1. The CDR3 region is CASSEGTDQETQYF. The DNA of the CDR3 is TGTGCCAGCAGCGAAGGGACAGATCAAGAGACCCAGTACTTC.